The clone carrying this TCR beta chain showed up just a few times. Its antigen is currently unknown. The data were taken from a study of metastatic and nonmetastatic thyroid tumors. The overall study: Thyroid patients, malignant and benign, had repertoires compared across blood and tumor or nodule tissue.

Thyroid surgery was preceded by no treatment in any patient. In the original processing: Variation in CDR3 across clinicopathological groups served as the basis for constructing a distant-metastasis classifier in papillary thyroid cancer. Using MiXCR, TCRdb reanalyzed the PCR reads. The V and J calls and clone size come from TCRdb's table, not from the authors' own analysis. The sample contains 5,400 or so clones, over 30% of which appear only once. Findings of the study overall: Significantly greater TCR beta diversity was reportedly found in malignant thyroid tumors than in benign nodules (in blood and tumor).

The sample consisted of adjacent normal tissue. The source of this sequence is a female donor with papillary thyroid cancer or a benign thyroid nodule (not recorded which). Some clones in this sample may be carry-over from other donors' samples.

CDR3 protein: CSARQGTGVNEQYF. CDR3 bases: TGCAGTGCTAGACAAGGGACAGGGGTTAACGAGCAGTACTTC. This chain links TRBV20-1 with TRBJ2-7; 10 bases agree with TRBD1. J was trimmed by 5 bases and V by 2 bases; bases with no gene match: 6. This CDR3 has 14 amino acids. The V gene's germline CDR1 is DFQATT and CDR2 SNEGSKA (reference sequence).